This passage covers 14 T cell receptor beta chains from one sample sequenced in a study of molecular identifiers for immune sequencing clone quantification. Each CDR3 protein gets one entry after TCRdb re-called the PCR reads with MiXCR. The table shows 400,000 to 600,000 distinct CDR3 sequences, with less than 30% occurring only once. Sample: naive CD8+ T cells from blood, with Jurkat cell RNA spiked in. Subset reported: FACS-sorted CD8+CD4-CCR7+CD45RA+ naive T cells. These receptors originate from a human donor in good health. Some libraries in this study had Jurkat cell RNA spiked in.

This clonotype was detected only a few times. This chain uses TRBV6-5 with TRBJ2-1, with D unresolved. The CDR3 loop spans 13 amino acids. Trimming pared 0 bases from V and 3 bases from J, leaving 3 bases between. Germline lookup yields CDR1 MNHEY and CDR2 SVGAGI. The CDR3 reads CASSYSLYNEQFF. The CDR3 DNA follows: TGTGCCAGCAGTTACTCACTCTACAATGAGCAGTTCTTC.

This clonotype appeared a few times. This chain uses TRBV19 with TRBJ1-1; TRBD1 is a possible D gene (5 bases). Trimming left V 1 base short and J 4 bases short, with 13 bases between. The CDR3 runs 15 residues. CDR1 is LNHDA, CDR2 SQIVND, per germline (reference sequence). The CDR3 DNA sequence: TGTGCCAGTAGTATAGCCTTGGGGGAGGTCACTGAAGCTTTCTTT. Its translation is CASSIALGEVTEAFF.

The genes are TRBV7-9 and TRBJ2-1; TRBD2 aligns across 11 bases. V was clipped by 5 bases and J by 4 bases; unmatched bases: 4. This CDR3 has 15 amino acids. Germline assignment: CDR1 SEHNR and CDR2 FQNEAQ (reference sequence). Written as DNA, the CDR3 is TGTGCCAGCAGCCCTGCTAGCGGGGGGTACAATGAGCAGTTCTTC. It is translated as CASSPASGGYNEQFF.

In its sample, this clonotype was seen many times. The chain carries TRBV9 and TRBJ2-7, with D uncertain. CDR1 is SGDLS, CDR2 YYNGEE, per germline. CDR3 size: 15 residues. The V gene lost 4 bases and the J gene lost 1 base, with 15 bases spanning the gap. CDR3 protein: CASSPGSAPSYEQYF. The DNA of the CDR3 is TGTGCCAGCAGCCCCGGATCAGCGCCGTCCTACGAGCAGTACTTC.

As concerns this clonotype: A much larger clone sits a single nucleotide away, making a read error possible. The CDR3 loop reads CASSLSPVAEALF. CDR3 DNA: TGTGCCAGCAGTTTATCGCCAGTCGCTGAAGCTCTCTTT. V gene TRBV27 combines with J gene TRBJ1-1; D call uncertain. CDR1 is MNHEY, CDR2 SMNVEV, per germline (reference sequence). The length of the CDR3 is 13 residues.

This chain connects TRBV2 to TRBJ2-3, with 10 bases that match TRBD1. CDR1 is SNHLY, CDR2 FYNNEI, per germline. Trimming cost V 7 bases and J 0 bases; bases outside gene matches: 16. The CDR3 extends over 19 amino acids. The CDR3 region has the DNA TGTGCCAGCACAATTGGCGGGACAGGGGTGACTCCTAGCACAGATACGCAGTATTTT. Translation: CASTIGGTGVTPSTDTQYF.

The chain is built from TRBV7-6 and TRBJ2-5; a possible D gene is TRBD1 (6 bases). The CDR3 has 16 amino acids. The V end lost 3 bases, the J end lost 5 bases, and 19 bases lay between the germline ends. Germline CDR1 is SGHVS and CDR2 is FNYEAQ. The CDR3 bases are TGTGCCAGCAGCTTGAACTACCAACAGGGACCGGAGACCCAGTACTTC. Amino acid sequence: CASSLNYQQGPETQYF.

This clonotype was seen repeatedly, ten times or more. The chain links TRBV7-2 to TRBJ1-1, with D perhaps matching TRBD1 (5 bases). Germline CDR1 and CDR2: SGHTA and FQGNSA. The CDR3 runs to 15 residues. Trimming shortened V by 1 base and J by 3 bases, and 12 bases separated the two germline ends. The CDR3: CASSLGVGTHTEAFF. CDR3 sequence (DNA): TGTGCCAGCAGCTTAGGGGTAGGGACCCACACTGAAGCTTTCTTT.

Remarks on this clonotype: The CDR3 end shows no conserved phenylalanine or tryptophan, and so a read error is likely. V usage is TRBV11-2 and J usage is TRBJ2-1; a possible D gene is TRBD2 (6 bases). V lost 3 bases, J lost 8 bases, and 17 bases lay in between. Germline V gene lookup returns CDR1 SGHAT and CDR2 FQNNGV. The CDR3 runs to 15 residues. CDR3 region: CASSFYPAGRDEQFI. CDR3 DNA: TGTGCCAGCAGCTTCTACCCAGCGGGCCGGGATGAGCAGTTCATC.

This clonotype was seen a handful of times. The chain is built from TRBV29-1 and TRBJ2-1, with TRBD2 identical over 7 bases. Per the germline V gene, CDR1 is SQVTM and CDR2 is ANQGSEA. V shed 4 bases and J 2 bases; nucleotides not matched to a gene: 17. This CDR3 has 18 residues. Here the CDR3 reads CSVGGSREEPQTYNEQFF. CDR3 nucleotides: TGCAGCGTTGGGGGTAGTCGGGAGGAACCCCAAACCTACAATGAGCAGTTCTTC.

As regards this clonotype: Its ends do not fully match the called genes, so a read error is possible. This chain joins TRBV6-2 or TRBV6-3 and TRBJ2-7, with D tentatively TRBD1 (5 bases). CDR3 length equals 12 residues. Germline V lookup: CDR1 MNHEY, CDR2 SVGEGT. The CDR3 region has the DNA TGTGCCCGCAGTTACGACAGTTCCGAGCAGTACTTC. It translates to CARSYDSSEQYF.

The sample holds a few counts of this clonotype. The chain recombines TRBV7-2 with TRBJ1-1; 8 bases agree with TRBD1. Germline CDR1 reads SGHTA; CDR2 reads FQGNSA. V was pared by 0 bases and J by 6 bases, with 9 bases of the junction left unmatched. This CDR3 is built from 16 residues. The CDR3 DNA reads as TGTGCCAGCAGCTTAGCGGGCAGGGGGCAATTGGCTGAAGCTTTCTTT. It codes for CASSLAGRGQLAEAFF.

The rearrangement joins TRBV20-1 to TRBJ2-7, with a tentative D call TRBD1 (5 bases). CDR1 is DFQATT and CDR2 is SNEGSKA in the germline V gene (reference sequence). The V end was cut by 0 bases, the J end by 0 bases, with 15 bases between. The CDR3 loop spans 16 amino acids. The CDR3 coding sequence is TGCAGTGCTAGAGATCAGGGCACACACTTCTCCTACGAGCAGTACTTC. Translation gives CSARDQGTHFSYEQYF.

V and J are TRBV19 and TRBJ2-7, with D possibly TRBD1 on 5 matching bases. This CDR3 region has 13 residues. Germline V gene sequence: CDR1 LNHDA, CDR2 SQIVND (reference sequence). CDR3 sequence reads: CAVQGNDSYEQYF. DNA of the CDR3: TGTGCAGTTCAGGGTAATGACTCCTACGAGCAGTACTTC.